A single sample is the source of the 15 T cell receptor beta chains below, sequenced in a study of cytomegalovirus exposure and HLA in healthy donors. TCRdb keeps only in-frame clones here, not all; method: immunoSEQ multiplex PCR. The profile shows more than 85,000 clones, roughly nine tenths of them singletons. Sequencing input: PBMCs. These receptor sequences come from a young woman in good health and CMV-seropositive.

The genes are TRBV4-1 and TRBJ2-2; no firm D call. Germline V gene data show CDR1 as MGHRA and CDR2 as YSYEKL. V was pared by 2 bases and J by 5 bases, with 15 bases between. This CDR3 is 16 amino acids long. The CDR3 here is CASSQSSQYWTGELFF. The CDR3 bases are TGCGCCAGCAGCCAATCCTCCCAATACTGGACCGGGGAGCTGTTTTTT.

CDR3 DNA sequence: TGTGCCAGCAGCTTGGAAGGGACAGCAAAACTGTTTTTT. It encodes CASSLEGTAKLFF. The V gene is TRBV5-4, the J gene TRBJ1-4; TRBD1 matches 7 bases. J gave up 10 bases and V 0 bases, and 3 bases lay outside the gene matches. The CDR3 covers 13 residues. The germline gives CDR1 SGHNT, CDR2 YYREEE (reference sequence). The full variable domain, completed using reference TRBV5-4 and TRBJ1-4, is ETGVTQSPTHLIKTRGQQVTLRCSSQSGHNTVSWYQQALGQGPQFIFQYYREEENGRGNFPPRFSGLQFPNYSSELNVNALELDDSALYLCASSLEGTAKLFFGSGTQLSVL.

For the CDR3, the DNA is TGTGCCAGCAGCGTGGATTTAGCTCCAGATACGCAGTATTTT. It translates to CASSVDLAPDTQYF. This chain joins TRBV9 and TRBJ2-3; D gene ambiguous. The CDR3 loop spans 14 amino acids. The V gene lost 2 bases and the J gene lost 4 bases, with 11 bases spanning the gap. Looked up from germline, CDR1 is SGDLS and CDR2 is YYNGEE. Complete variable domain (other parts from reference TRBV9 and TRBJ2-3): DSGVTQTPKHLITATGQRVTLRCSPRSGDLSVYWYQQSLDQGLQFLIQYYNGEERAKGNILERFSAQQFPDLHSELNLSSLELGDSALYFCASSVDLAPDTQYFGPGTRLTVL.

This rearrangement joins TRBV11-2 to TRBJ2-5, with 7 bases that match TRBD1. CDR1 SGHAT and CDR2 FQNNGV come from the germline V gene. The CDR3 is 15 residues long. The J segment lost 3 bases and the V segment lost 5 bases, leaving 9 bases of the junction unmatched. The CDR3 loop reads CASSRTGVSKETQYF. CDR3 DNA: TGTGCCAGCAGCCGAACAGGGGTCTCAAAAGAGACCCAGTACTTC.

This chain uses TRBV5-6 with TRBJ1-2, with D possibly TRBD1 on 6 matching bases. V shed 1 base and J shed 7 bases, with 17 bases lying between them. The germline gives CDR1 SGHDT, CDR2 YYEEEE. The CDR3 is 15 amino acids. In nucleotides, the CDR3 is TGTGCCAGCAGCTTGCGGCGGGGGGCGAGGAGTGGCTACACCTTC. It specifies CASSLRRGARSGYTF.

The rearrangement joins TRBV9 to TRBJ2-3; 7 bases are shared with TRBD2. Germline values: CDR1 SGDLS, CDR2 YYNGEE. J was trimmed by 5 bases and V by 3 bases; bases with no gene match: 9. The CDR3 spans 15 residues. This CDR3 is CASSALLSGVDTQYF. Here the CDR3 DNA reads TGTGCCAGCAGCGCCCTCCTAAGCGGGGTAGATACGCAGTATTTT.

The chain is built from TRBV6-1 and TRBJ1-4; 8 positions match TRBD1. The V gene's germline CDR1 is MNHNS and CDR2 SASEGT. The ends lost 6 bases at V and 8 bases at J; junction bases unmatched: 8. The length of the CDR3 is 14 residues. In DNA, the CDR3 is TGTGCCAGCAGACAAACAGGGGGAGGCGAAAAACTGTTTTTT. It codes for CASRQTGGGEKLFF.

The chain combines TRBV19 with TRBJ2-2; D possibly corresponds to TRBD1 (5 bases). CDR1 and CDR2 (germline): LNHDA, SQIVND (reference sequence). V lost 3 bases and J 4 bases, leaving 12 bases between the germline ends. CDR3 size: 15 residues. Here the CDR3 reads CASSIGRVATGELFF. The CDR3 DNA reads TGTGCCAGTAGTATCGGCAGGGTGGCCACCGGGGAGCTGTTTTTT.

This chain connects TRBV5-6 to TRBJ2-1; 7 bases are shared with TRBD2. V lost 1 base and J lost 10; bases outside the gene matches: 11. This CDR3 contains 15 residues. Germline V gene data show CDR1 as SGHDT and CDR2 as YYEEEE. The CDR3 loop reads CASSLSPAGKGEQFF. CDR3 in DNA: TGTGCCAGCAGCTTGAGTCCAGCGGGAAAGGGGGAGCAGTTCTTC.

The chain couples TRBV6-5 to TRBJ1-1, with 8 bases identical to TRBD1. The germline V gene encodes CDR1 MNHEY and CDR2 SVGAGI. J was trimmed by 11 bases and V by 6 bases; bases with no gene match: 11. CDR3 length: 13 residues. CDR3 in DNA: TGTGCCAGCAGGGACAGGGCGGAACGTGGCGCTTTCTTT. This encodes CASRDRAERGAFF.

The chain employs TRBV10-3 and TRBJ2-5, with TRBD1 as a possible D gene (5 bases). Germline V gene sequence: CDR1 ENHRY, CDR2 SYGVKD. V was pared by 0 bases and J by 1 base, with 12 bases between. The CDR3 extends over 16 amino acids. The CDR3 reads CAISESGDRRQETQYF. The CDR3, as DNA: TGTGCCATCAGTGAGTCAGGAGACAGACGCCAAGAGACCCAGTACTTC.

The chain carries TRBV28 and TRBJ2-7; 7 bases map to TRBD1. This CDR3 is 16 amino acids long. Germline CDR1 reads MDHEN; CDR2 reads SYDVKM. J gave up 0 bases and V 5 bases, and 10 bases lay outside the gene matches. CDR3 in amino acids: CASSPLNRGSSYEQYF. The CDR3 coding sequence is TGTGCCAGCAGTCCATTAAACAGGGGTAGCTCCTACGAGCAGTACTTC.

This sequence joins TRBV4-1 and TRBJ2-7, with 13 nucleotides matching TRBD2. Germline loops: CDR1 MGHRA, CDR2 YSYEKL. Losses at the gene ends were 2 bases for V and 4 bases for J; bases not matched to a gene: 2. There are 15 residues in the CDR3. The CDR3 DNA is TGCGCCAGCAGCCAACCGACTAGCGGGAGGTACGAGCAGTACTTC. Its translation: CASSQPTSGRYEQYF.

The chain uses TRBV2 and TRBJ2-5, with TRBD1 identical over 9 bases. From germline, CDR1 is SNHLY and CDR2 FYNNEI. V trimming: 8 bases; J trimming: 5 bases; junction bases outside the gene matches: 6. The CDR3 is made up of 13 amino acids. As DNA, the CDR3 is TGTGCCAGCGGCGACAGGGGGATTGAGACCCAGTACTTC. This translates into CASGDRGIETQYF. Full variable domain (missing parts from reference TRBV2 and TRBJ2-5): EPEVTQTPSHQVTQMGQEVILRCVPISNHLYFYWYRQILGQKVEFLVSFYNNEISEKSEIFDDQFSVERPDGSNFTLKIRSTKLEDSAMYFCASGDRGIETQYFGPGTRLLVL.

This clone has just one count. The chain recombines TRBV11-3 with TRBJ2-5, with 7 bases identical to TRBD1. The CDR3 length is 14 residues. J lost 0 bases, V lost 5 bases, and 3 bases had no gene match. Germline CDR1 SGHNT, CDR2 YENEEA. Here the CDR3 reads CASSRTGYQETQYF. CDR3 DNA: TGTGCCAGCAGCCGGACAGGATACCAAGAGACCCAGTACTTC.